The clone carrying this T cell receptor (beta chain) was observed a few times. What it binds is unknown. The beta constant-region primer was an equimolar mix of two oligonucleotides covering TRBC1 and TRBC2. TCRdb used MiXCR to reprocess the UMI-ligation and nested PCR reads, holding one entry per CDR3 protein. The repertoire holds 75,000 to 85,000 distinct CDR3 sequences, 13% seen once, with approximately 0.94% in the top ten. CD4 T cells were positively selected, then CD8 T cells from the CD4-negative fraction. Four subsets defined by CD45RA and CD27 were sorted after CD3, CD4, CD8 and live/dead staining. Germline CDR1 is SEHNR and CDR2 is FQNEAQ (reference sequence). This CDR3 contains 15 residues. V lost 5 bases to trimming and J lost 7 bases; unmatched junction nucleotides: 9. This sample stems from a study of naive and memory T cell subsets. Study-level points and caveats: Over 90% of naive TCR sequences appeared only once after error correction, unlike memory subsets.

The TCR was taken from a human donor in good health. The chain joins TRBV7-9 to TRBJ2-1; 9 positions match TRBD2. Sequenced input: central memory CD4+ T cells from blood. The CDR3 sequence is CASSPGTSLMNEQFF. In DNA, the CDR3 is TGTGCCAGCAGCCCGGGGACTAGCCTTATGAATGAGCAGTTCTTC. The full variable domain, with the rest looked up from reference TRBV7-9 and TRBJ2-1, is DTGVSQNPRHKITKRGQNVTFRCDPISEHNRLYWYRQTLGQGPEFLTYFQNEAQLEKSRLLSDRFSAERPKGSFSTLEIQRTEQGDSAMYLCASSPGTSLMNEQFFGPGTRLTVL.